A selection of T cell receptor beta chains follows, all from one sample in a study of T cell changes during pregnancy in multiple sclerosis. Sequencing used immunoSEQ multiplex PCR; TCRdb keeps in-frame clones, though not all of them. This table holds approximately 50,000 clones, 90% to 95% found once. Sequences were derived from CD4+ T cells from peripheral blood mononuclear cells, sampled after pregnancy. The receptors were sampled from a female donor with multiple sclerosis, enrolled in a pregnancy study. The CDR3 runs from the conserved cysteine through the conserved F or W. D genes are given only for firm matches. Size tells how often a clone was seen (once, few, many) or the class of an expanded clone, and some rows leave it out.

TRBD1 | TRBJ1-2 | once | TRBV10-2 | CASSESGQGITSYGYTF | TGCGCCAGCAGTGAGTCAGGACAGGGGATTACTAGCTATGGCTACACCTTC
- | TRBJ2-1 | once | TRBV19 | CASSIYLESSGEQFF | TGTGCCAGTAGTATATATCTAGAGTCCTCTGGAGAGCAGTTCTTC
- | TRBJ1-1 | - | TRBV15 | CATSSTGYSNTEAFF | TGTGCCACCAGCAGTACAGGGTACTCGAACACTGAAGCTTTCTTT
- | TRBJ2-3 | - | TRBV11-1 | CASSSYTDTQYF | TGTGCCAGCAGCTCTTATACAGATACGCAGTATTTT
- | TRBJ2-5 | - | TRBV5-4 | CASSLRRGGQETQYF | TGTGCCAGCAGCTTGAGAAGGGGAGGCCAAGAGACCCAGTACTTC
- | TRBJ1-2 | - | TRBV5-5 | CASSLGAGTYGYTF | TGTGCCAGCAGCTTGGGGGCAGGGACTTACGGCTACACCTTC
- | TRBJ1-1 | - | TRBV28 | CASGSEGSGRPEAFF | TGTGCCAGCGGGTCGGAGGGGTCGGGGAGGCCTGAAGCTTTCTTT
- | TRBJ2-3 | - | TRBV9 | CASSVETSRPDTQYF | TGTGCCAGCAGCGTAGAAACTAGTCGTCCAGATACGCAGTATTTT
TRBD1 | TRBJ1-2 | - | TRBV5-1 | CASSLQGKRNYGYTF | TGCGCCAGCAGCTTACAGGGGAAGAGGAACTATGGCTACACCTTC
TRBD2 | TRBJ2-3 | - | TRBV11-2 | CASSPGLLDTDTQYF | TGTGCCAGCAGCCCGGGACTACTCGACACAGATACGCAGTATTTT
- | TRBJ1-1 | once | TRBV10-3 | CAIAVALNTEAFF | TGTGCCATCGCGGTTGCCCTGAACACTGAAGCTTTCTTT
TRBD1 | TRBJ2-3 | - | TRBV6-1 | CASSDGTGTDTQYF | TGTGCCAGCAGTGATGGGACAGGGACAGATACGCAGTATTTT
- | TRBJ2-2 | - | TRBV2 | CASRRGNTNTGELFF | TGTGCCAGCCGGAGAGGCAATACGAACACCGGGGAGCTGTTTTTT
- | TRBJ2-1 | - | TRBV10-3 | CAIKGEGHEQFF | TGTGCCATCAAGGGGGAGGGCCATGAGCAGTTCTTC
- | TRBJ2-5 | - | TRBV19 | CASSIAAGLETQYF | TGTGCCAGTAGTATAGCCGCGGGGCTAGAGACCCAGTACTTC
TRBD1 | TRBJ1-2 | - | TRBV29-1 | CSVGGQGSYNYGYTF | TGCAGCGTCGGGGGACAGGGATCGTATAACTATGGCTACACCTTC
- | TRBJ1-1 | - | TRBV6-1 | CASTDRNTEAFF | TGTGCCAGCACCGACAGGAACACTGAAGCTTTCTTT
- | TRBJ2-1 | - | TRBV7-2 | CASRRLSSSYNEQFF | TGTGCCAGCAGGCGTCTATCAAGTTCCTACAATGAGCAGTTCTTC
- | TRBJ2-7 | - | TRBV6-5 | CASSYNRRYEQYF | TGTGCCAGCAGTTATAACAGAAGATACGAGCAGTACTTC
- | TRBJ1-2 | - | TRBV28 | CASGAGALGYTF | TGTGCCAGCGGAGCGGGTGCGTTAGGCTACACCTTC
- | TRBJ1-4 | - | TRBV28 | CASRFDRVNEKLFF | TGTGCCAGCAGGTTTGACAGAGTTAATGAAAAACTGTTTTTT
TRBD1 | TRBJ1-4 | - | TRBV6-5 | CASTDRVGKLFF | TGTGCCAGCACGGACAGGGTGGGAAAACTGTTTTTT
TRBD1 | TRBJ2-7 | - | TRBV27 | CASSRRTGTEQYF | TGTGCCAGCAGTCGAAGGACAGGGACCGAGCAGTACTTC
- | TRBJ2-2 | - | TRBV6-5 | CASRTGPGELFF | TGTGCCAGCAGGACAGGTCCCGGGGAGCTGTTTTTT
TRBD2 | TRBJ2-1 | - | TRBV7-2 | CASSLNPLAGDNEQFF | TGTGCCAGCAGCTTAAACCCACTAGCGGGGGACAATGAGCAGTTCTTC
- | TRBJ1-2 | - | TRBV28 | CASSGGGHYGYTF | TGTGCCAGCAGTGGGGGGGGTCACTATGGCTACACCTTC
- | TRBJ1-4 | - | TRBV28 | CASSPPLGSRVEKLFF | TGTGCCAGCAGTCCTCCCCTCGGGTCGCGGGTGGAAAAACTGTTTTTT
- | TRBJ2-7 | - | TRBV6-1 | CASSEVGGIGEQYF | TGTGCCAGCAGTGAAGTCGGAGGTATCGGCGAGCAGTACTTC
- | TRBJ2-2 | once | TRBV5-6 | CASSLVGGVNTGELFF | TGTGCCAGCAGCTTGGTGGGGGGAGTGAACACCGGGGAGCTGTTTTTT